This T cell receptor (beta chain) was recovered during a study of early T cells in non-severe SARS-CoV-2 infection. Study overall: Chains stayed unpaired after sequencing of bulk RNA from unsorted whole blood.

Individual cDNA molecules carried attached unique molecular identifiers. In TCRdb, the 5' RACE reads were re-called with MiXCR into one record per CDR3 protein. The profile covers fewer than 100,000 distinct CDR3 sequences, with 5% to 7% appearing a single time and about 7.8% taken by the ten largest. In germline, CDR1 is SEHNR, CDR2 FQNEAQ (reference sequence). The V end lost 6 bases, the J end lost 0 bases, and 9 bases lay between the germline ends. The CDR3 is made up of 15 amino acids. Points from the study as a whole: Lookups in VDJdb leaned toward anti-spike CD8 responses and missed private and CD4 specificities.

Points on this clonotype: Its specificity is unknown.

Material for sequencing was whole blood. The source is an adult who was a healthcare worker with PCR-confirmed SARS-CoV-2 infection or an uninfected control (not recorded which). V and J are TRBV7-9 and TRBJ2-6; D is possibly TRBD1 or TRBD2 (5 bases each). The CDR3: CASSEGTSGANVLTF. The CDR3 DNA is TGTGCCAGCAGTGAAGGGACCTCTGGGGCCAACGTCCTGACTTTC.